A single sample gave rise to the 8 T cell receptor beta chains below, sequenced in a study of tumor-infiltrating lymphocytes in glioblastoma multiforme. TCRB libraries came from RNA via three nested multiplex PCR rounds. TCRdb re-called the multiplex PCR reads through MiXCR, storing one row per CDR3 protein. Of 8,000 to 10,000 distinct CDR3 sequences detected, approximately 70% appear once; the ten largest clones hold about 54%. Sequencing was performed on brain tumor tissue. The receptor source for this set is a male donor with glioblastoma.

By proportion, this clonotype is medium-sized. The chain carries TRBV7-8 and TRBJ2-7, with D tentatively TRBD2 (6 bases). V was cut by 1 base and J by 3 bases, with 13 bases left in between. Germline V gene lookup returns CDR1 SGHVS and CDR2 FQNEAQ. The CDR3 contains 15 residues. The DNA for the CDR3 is TGTGCCAGCAGCTTAGAAGGCGGGACGAACTACGAGCAGTACTTC. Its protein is CASSLEGGTNYEQYF.

In nucleotides, the CDR3 is TGTGCCAGCAGCTTAGACCCACAGGGTGACACTGAAGCTTTCTTT. Its translation is CASSLDPQGDTEAFF. The rearrangement joins TRBV11-2 to TRBJ1-1; TRBD1 is a possible D gene (6 bases). The CDR3 has 15 residues. Trimming removed 0 bases at V and 3 bases at J, with 11 bases between. Germline CDR1 and CDR2: SGHAT and FQNNGV.

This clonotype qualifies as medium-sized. The CDR3 is CASSYGGAGTGELFF. For the CDR3, the DNA is TGTGCCAGCAGTTACGGTGGGGCGGGGACCGGGGAGCTGTTTTTT. The genes are TRBV6-2 or TRBV6-3 and TRBJ2-2; D is possibly TRBD2 (6 bases). CDR1 MNHEY and CDR2 SVGEGT come from the germline V gene. CDR3 size: 15 residues. V was pared by 2 bases and J by 5 bases, with 12 bases between.

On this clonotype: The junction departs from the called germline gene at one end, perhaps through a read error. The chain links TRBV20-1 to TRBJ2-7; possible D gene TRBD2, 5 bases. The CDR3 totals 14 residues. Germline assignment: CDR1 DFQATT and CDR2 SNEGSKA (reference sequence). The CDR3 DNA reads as TGCAGTGTTACCCCGGGATCTATCTCCTACGAGCAGTATTTC. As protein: CSVTPGSISYEQYF.

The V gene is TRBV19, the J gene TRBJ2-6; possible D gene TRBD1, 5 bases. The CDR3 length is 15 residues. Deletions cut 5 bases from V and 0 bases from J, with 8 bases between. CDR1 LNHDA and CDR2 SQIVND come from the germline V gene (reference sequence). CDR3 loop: CASSPDNSGANVLTF. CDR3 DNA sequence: TGTGCCAGTAGTCCGGACAACTCTGGGGCCAACGTCCTGACTTTC.

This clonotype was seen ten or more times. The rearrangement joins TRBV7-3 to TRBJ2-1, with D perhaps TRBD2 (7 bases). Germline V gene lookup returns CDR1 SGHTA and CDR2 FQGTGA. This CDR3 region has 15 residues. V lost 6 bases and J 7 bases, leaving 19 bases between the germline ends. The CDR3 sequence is CASSLEGGAGNEQFF. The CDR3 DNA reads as TGTGCCAGCAGTCTCGAGGGGGGGGCTGGGAATGAGCAGTTCTTC.

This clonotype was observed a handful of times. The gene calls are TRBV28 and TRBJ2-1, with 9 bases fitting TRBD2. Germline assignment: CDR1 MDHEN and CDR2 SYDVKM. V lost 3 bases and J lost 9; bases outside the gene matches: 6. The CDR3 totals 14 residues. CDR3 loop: CASSLGLAGLEQFF. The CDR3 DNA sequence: TGTGCCAGCAGTTTGGGTCTAGCGGGACTTGAGCAGTTCTTC.

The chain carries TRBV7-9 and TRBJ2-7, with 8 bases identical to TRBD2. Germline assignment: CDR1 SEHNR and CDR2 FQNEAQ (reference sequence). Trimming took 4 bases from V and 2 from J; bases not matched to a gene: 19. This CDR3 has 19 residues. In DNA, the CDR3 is TGTGCCAGCAGCTCCGACGACATGTGTAGGACTAGCTCCCCCTACGAGCAGTACTTC. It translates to CASSSDDMCRTSSPYEQYF.